This T cell receptor (beta chain) was sequenced during a study of CD8 T cells in Susac syndrome. Study background: Treatment at blood withdrawal was none, corticosteroids, or intravenous immunoglobulin alone in Susac syndrome patients. Overall study findings and caveats: The Susac syndrome CD4+ T cell repertoires displayed no clonal expansion.

The germline CDR1 and CDR2 sequences are GTSNPN and SVGIG (reference sequence). Trimming stripped 5 bases from V and 4 bases from J, with 18 bases between. This CDR3 comprises 14 residues. It was with random hexamers that roughly 0.45 to 1 ug RNA was reverse transcribed. The amplification used immunoSEQ multiplex PCR on TCR beta CDR3; it spanned 54 Vbeta and 13 Jbeta. TCRdb redid the calling of the immunoSEQ multiplex PCR reads with MiXCR, one entry per CDR3 protein. Of over 150,000 distinct CDR3 sequences detected, roughly 94% appear once; the ten largest clones hold 0.085% to 0.1%. While CD8+ and CD4+ T cells were isolated negatively, TEMRA cells were enriched by FACS. As regards this clonotype: The antigen remains undetermined.

The chain is built from TRBV30 and TRBJ2-7; D unresolved. This clonotype originated in a human donor with Susac syndrome. Input material: CD4+ T cells from PBMCs. The CDR3 is CAWDDPIPVYEQYF. CDR3 in DNA: TGTGCCTGGGATGACCCCATCCCCGTTTACGAGCAGTACTTC.